Listed here are 9 T cell receptor beta chains from one sample, sequenced in a study of cytomegalovirus exposure and HLA in healthy donors. Vbeta (60) and Jbeta (13) primers were used in the PCR. Only in-frame clones appear in the TCRdb table, and some are missing; sequencing was by immunoSEQ multiplex PCR. The sample carries fewer than 250,000 clones, about four fifths recorded once. Source material: PBMCs. The receptors derive from a woman aged 50 to 65 in good health and CMV-seropositive.

The chain carries TRBV7-9 and TRBJ2-7, with a tentative D call TRBD1 (6 bases). This CDR3 has 14 amino acids. V was cut by 3 bases and J by 0 bases, with 9 bases left in between. The germline CDR1 and CDR2 sequences are SEHNR and FQNEAQ (reference sequence). The CDR3: CASSFRGSSYEQYF. CDR3 sequence (DNA): TGTGCCAGCAGCTTCAGGGGTAGCTCCTACGAGCAGTACTTC.

This clone was detected only a few times. The chain couples TRBV5-3 to TRBJ1-1; D gene uncertain. TRBV5-3 carries the ORF label, with uncertain function. The CDR3 is made up of 16 amino acids. Deletions cut 1 base from V and 5 bases from J, with 18 bases between. In DNA, the CDR3 is TGTGCCAGAAGCTTGTTTGTTTGTCCCCGGAGGACTGAAGCTTTCTTT. Amino acids: CARSLFVCPRRTEAFF.

The V gene is TRBV28, the J gene TRBJ2-1; weak D call: TRBD1 (5 bases). Germline V lookup: CDR1 MDHEN, CDR2 SYDVKM. The CDR3 extends over 16 amino acids. V dropped 5 bases and J dropped 8 bases, with 22 bases sitting between them. CDR3 in amino acids: CASSPTRGAPVYEQFF. The CDR3 DNA sequence: TGTGCCAGCAGTCCCACCCGTGGGGCGCCTGTGTATGAGCAGTTCTTC. The full variable domain, its missing parts supplied by reference TRBV28 and TRBJ2-1, is DVKVTQSSRYLVKRTGEKVFLECVQDMDHENMFWYRQDPGLGLRLIYFSYDVKMKEKGDIPEGYSVSREKKERFSLILESASTNQTSMYLCASSPTRGAPVYEQFFGPGTRLTVL.

This rearrangement joins TRBV11-2 to TRBJ2-7, with 8 bases that match TRBD2. The junction had 9 bases not matched to a gene; V was cut back by 6 bases and J by 2 bases. This CDR3 region has 15 residues. The V gene's germline CDR1 is SGHAT and CDR2 FQNNGV. The CDR3 coding sequence is TGTGCCAGCAGGCCCACTAGCGGACGAACCTACGAGCAGTACTTC. The encoded protein is CASRPTSGRTYEQYF.

This clone showed up just a few times. This rearrangement joins TRBV10-3 to TRBJ2-7, with a weak D call TRBD1 (8 bases). The CDR3 has 13 amino acids. Looked up from germline, CDR1 is ENHRY and CDR2 is SYGVKD. V lost 10 bases and J 3 bases, leaving 16 bases between the germline ends. This CDR3 reads CATGGTGYYEQYF. The CDR3 region has the DNA TGTGCCACCGGGGGGACAGGCTACTACGAGCAGTACTTC.

The chain joins TRBV5-1 to TRBJ2-7; TRBD2 aligns across 8 bases. V shed 2 bases and J 2 bases; nucleotides not matched to a gene: 6. CDR3 length: 15 residues. CDR1 SGHRS and CDR2 YFSETQ come from the germline V gene. DNA of the CDR3: TGCGCCAGCAGCTTCGGAGTAGCGGGGACCTACGAGCAGTACTTC. Protein sequence: CASSFGVAGTYEQYF.

V gene TRBV7-9 combines with J gene TRBJ2-5, with 9 nucleotides matching TRBD2. V was clipped by 5 bases and J by 2 bases; unmatched bases: 6. Germline V gives CDR1 SEHNR, CDR2 FQNEAQ (reference sequence). This CDR3 region has 15 residues. The chain's CDR3 is CASSPRGLAQETQYF. The CDR3 nucleotides read TGTGCCAGCAGCCCAAGGGGACTAGCACAAGAGACCCAGTACTTC.

V usage is TRBV6-1 and J usage is TRBJ2-3; 7 bases are a match to TRBD1. The CDR3 is made up of 14 amino acids. J lost 6 bases, V lost 3 bases, and 6 bases had no gene match. Germline CDR1 reads MNHNS; CDR2 reads SASEGT. CDR3 nucleotide sequence: TGTGCCAGCAGTGAGACAGGGTCCTACGATACGCAGTATTTT. It is translated as CASSETGSYDTQYF.

This clone has a single count. J is TRBJ2-5 and V is TRBV5-1; 7 bases are shared with TRBD1. The DNA end favors TRBJ2-7, so the J call may be wrong. Germline V CDR1 and CDR2: SGHRS, YFSETQ. The CDR3 covers 14 residues. The CDR3 nucleotides are TGCGCCAGCAGCTTGGGACAGGGATACTACGAGCAGTACTTC. It codes for CASSLGQGYYEQYF.